This T cell receptor (beta chain) was found in a study of blood T cell repertoires in COVID-19. Study details: Sites in the United States, Italy and Spain provided acute and convalescent COVID-19 samples. Sources were T cells, B-cell-depleted T cells, or PBMCs; the material itself was cDNA or gDNA.

Original data processing: By means of reference gene primer amplification, nucleated cell counts were estimated. The table came from immunoSEQ multiplex PCR; TCRdb's copy has only in-frame clones and leaves some out. V, J and clone size derive from that table, while D and trimming were established from the DNA sequence. The sample has 250,000 to 300,000 clones; 65% to 90% are singletons. The receptor was derived from a man aged 45-60 years with active or convalescent COVID-19. Sample: peripheral blood.

CDR3 in amino acids: CAARQGYNSPLHF. The DNA of the CDR3 is TGTGCCGCCAGACAGGGATATAATTCACCCCTCCACTTT. The genes are TRBV28 and TRBJ1-6; TRBD1 aligns across 7 bases. The CDR3 spans 13 residues. Germline CDR1 is MDHEN and CDR2 is SYDVKM. The ends lost 11 bases at V and 4 bases at J; junction bases unmatched: 5.